This TCR beta chain came from a study of regulatory T cells. Notes on the study in general: Roughly tenfold fewer unique productive TRB reads came from patient Treg samples versus control samples. CD3G-deficient patients' regulatory T cells showed reduced Shannon diversity versus autologous conventional CD4+ and control regulatory cells. Regulatory T-cell repertoire restriction differed between patients, peaking in the two most autoimmune.

Sorting split CD4+ cells into CD25-high CD127-low Tregs and CD25-low CD127-high conventional T cells. The germline V gene encodes CDR1 SGHAT and CDR2 FQNNGV. Trimming shortened V by 1 base and J by 3 bases, and 16 bases separated the two germline ends. This CDR3 is 17 amino acids long. For this clone: What it binds is not known.

The PCR used 52 TRBV and 13 TRBJ primers. Measured with immunoSEQ multiplex PCR; TCRdb has only the in-frame clones, and not every one. The data contain about 3,400 clones, around 94% of them seen just once; the ten biggest clones take up roughly 3.2%. This receptor was identified in a person under 35 with CD3G deficiency. The sample was CD4+ Tregs sorted from blood. The chain is built from TRBV11-2 and TRBJ2-4; possible D gene TRBD1, 7 bases. CDR3 sequence reads: CASSLGQGGRIKNIQYF. DNA of the CDR3: TGTGCCAGCAGCTTAGGACAGGGAGGCCGAATCAAAAACATTCAGTACTTC. Full variable domain (rest looked up from reference TRBV11-2 and TRBJ2-4): EAGVAQSPRYKIIEKRQSVAFWCNPISGHATLYWYQQILGQGPKLLIQFQNNGVVDDSQLPKDRFSAERLKGVDSTLKIQPAKLEDSAVYLCASSLGQGGRIKNIQYFGAGTRLSVL.